This T cell receptor (beta chain) was sequenced during a study of blood T cells in healthy people across ages. Whole-study context: Template switching recovered approximately one barcoded beta molecule for every two T cells. Overall study results and limits: The recorded TCR beta diversity per million T cells decreased in a roughly linear manner with age. Estimates drawn from one million T cells were deemed to understate diversity.

About this clonotype: Its antigen is not identified.

It was with a sample-barcoded 5' primer and a J-beta primer mix that a second PCR of about 6 to 12 cycles was run. TCRdb reprocessed the 5' RACE reads via MiXCR and lists one record per CDR3 protein. The repertoire consists of almost 1 million distinct CDR3 sequences, with just over 50% occurring once and the leading ten covering around 21%. The germline CDR1 and CDR2 sequences are ENHRY and SYGVKD. V gave up 4 bases and J gave up 0 bases, with 7 bases separating them. The CDR3 length is 14 residues. The receptor's source is a woman aged 55-70 years in good health. The J gene is TRBJ2-1, the V gene TRBV10-3, with D unclear. The sequenced material came from blood. CDR3: CAISGAGSYNEQFF. DNA for the CDR3: TGTGCCATCAGTGGAGCCGGCTCCTACAATGAGCAGTTCTTC.